This record concerns one T cell receptor (beta chain) sequence. Its target is not known. This sample is drawn from a study of shared clonotypes between healthy human individuals. Study results and limitations: Naive CD4 clonotypes overlapped across several donors at approximately 4.5%. The generation probabilities recorded for non-shared clonotypes fell below those of clonotypes shared by all four donors.

Naive CD8 isolation took CD45RO-negative cells positively selected for CCR7 and excluded terminally differentiated effector memory CD45RA+ cells. An even split of each subset's genomic DNA across several immunoSEQ plates was performed. Using immunoSEQ multiplex PCR, the repertoire was profiled, and TCRdb retains in-frame clones only, with some absent. The repertoire holds about 2.1 million clones, with roughly 95% as singletons. The CDR3 runs 13 residues. Germline V gene lookup returns CDR1 SQVTM and CDR2 ANQGSEA. The J segment lost 5 bases and the V segment lost 7 bases, leaving 10 bases of the junction unmatched.

The J gene is TRBJ1-1, the V gene TRBV29-1; TRBD1 agrees at 7 bases. This sequence originates from a man in his late teens or twenties in good health. Some clones in this sample may be carry-over from other donors' samples. Material: naive CD8+ T cells from PBMCs. This CDR3 is CSAPFQGVTEAFF. The CDR3 nucleotides read TGCAGCGCCCCTTTTCAGGGGGTTACTGAAGCTTTCTTT.